This entry lists 29 T cell receptor beta chains sequenced from one sample in a study of T-cell memory formation after mild COVID-19. MiXCR, applied by TCRdb to the 5' RACE reads, yields one record per CDR3 protein. The table lists some 40,000 distinct CDR3 sequences, less than 7.5% of them singletons. The sample taken for sequencing was PBMCs or a T cell subset sorted from them (not recorded which). The receptors derive from a young man who had mild COVID-19 (a few samples of this study predate the infection). Cell type and time point are not known.

The chain recombines TRBV20-1 with TRBJ2-3; D ambiguous. This CDR3 has 13 amino acids. Germline V gene lookup returns CDR1 DFQATT and CDR2 SNEGSKA (reference sequence). Trimming left V 3 bases short and J 3 bases short, with 10 bases between. The CDR3 loop reads CSARTVTTDTQYF. The CDR3, as DNA: TGCAGTGCTAGGACGGTGACAACAGATACGCAGTATTTT.

This clonotype has a handful of counts. The CDR3 DNA sequence: TGTGCCAGCACCTTCGGGCGAAGTAGCAATCAGCCCCAGCATTTT. Translated: CASTFGRSSNQPQHF. The chain employs TRBV12-3 or TRBV12-4 and TRBJ1-5; D remains unclear. Trimming shortened V by 7 bases and J by 0 bases, and 13 bases separated the two germline ends. The CDR3 is made up of 15 amino acids.

V is TRBV27 and J is TRBJ1-1; TRBD1 might be the D (5 bases). The length of the CDR3 is 14 residues. The V end lost 5 bases, the J end lost 4 bases, and 14 bases lay between the germline ends. Looked up from germline, CDR1 is MNHEY and CDR2 is SMNVEV (reference sequence). The CDR3 bases are TGTGCCAGCAGTCCCTGGACTGGGGGCACTGAAGCTTTCTTT. It codes for CASSPWTGGTEAFF.

This clonotype appeared a few times. The chain recombines TRBV2 with TRBJ2-5, with D perhaps assigned TRBD1 or TRBD2 (5 bases each). Germline V gene sequence: CDR1 SNHLY, CDR2 FYNNEI. This CDR3 region has 15 residues. Trimming removed 6 bases at V and 6 bases at J, with 20 bases between. The CDR3 spells CASRVNRDPIQTQYF. CDR3 sequence (DNA): TGTGCCAGCAGAGTAAACCGGGACCCTATCCAGACCCAGTACTTC.

This clonotype occurred a few times. The chain uses TRBV5-6 and TRBJ1-2; no clear D gene. The CDR3 has 16 amino acids. Trimming pared 4 bases from V and 0 bases from J, leaving 16 bases between. The germline V gene encodes CDR1 SGHDT and CDR2 YYEEEE. The CDR3 nucleotides read TGTGCCAGCAGCCCCCGACCGGAATACACTAACTATGGCTACACCTTC. As protein: CASSPRPEYTNYGYTF.

This clonotype was found a few times. The J gene is TRBJ2-7, the V gene TRBV7-2; tentatively, D is TRBD1 (6 bases). The CDR3 is 13 amino acids. Trimming stripped 5 bases from V and 7 bases from J, with 15 bases between. From germline, CDR1 is SGHTA and CDR2 FQGNSA. The CDR3 loop is CASSPSPGVEQYV. The CDR3 nucleotides read TGTGCCAGCAGCCCCTCTCCAGGGGTAGAGCAGTACGTC.

This clonotype was counted between two and nine times. J is TRBJ2-5 and V is TRBV5-1, with D perhaps matching TRBD1 or TRBD2 (5 bases each). The length of the CDR3 is 14 residues. Germline CDR1 and CDR2: SGHRS and YFSETQ. V was clipped by 3 bases and J by 5 bases, with 14 bases between them. The CDR3 region is CASSSWDGEETQYF. The CDR3, as DNA: TGCGCCAGCAGCTCCTGGGACGGAGAGGAGACCCAGTACTTC.

This clonotype was counted only a few times. The chain links TRBV6-2 or TRBV6-3 to TRBJ2-3; 8 nucleotides align to TRBD2. The CDR3 covers 15 residues. The V gene end was trimmed by 2 bases and the J gene end by 4 bases; junction bases not matched to a gene: 5. Germline loops: CDR1 MNHEY, CDR2 SVGEGT. The CDR3, as DNA: TGTGCCAGCAGTTACATAGCGGGGATGTCAGATACGCAGTATTTT. Amino acid sequence: CASSYIAGMSDTQYF.

This clonotype was seen more than once but under ten times. CDR3 in amino acids: CASSEDRGPQWEQFF. CDR3 sequence (DNA): TGTGCCAGCAGCGAAGACCGGGGACCACAATGGGAGCAGTTCTTC. The chain couples TRBV5-4 to TRBJ2-1, with D perhaps being TRBD1 or TRBD2 (5 bases each). The germline V gene encodes CDR1 SGHNT and CDR2 YYREEE (reference sequence). With 4 bases removed from V and 10 bases from J, the gap between germline ends came to 21 bases. This CDR3 spans 15 amino acids.

This clonotype was detected many times. The CDR3 protein is CSASRGESTEAFF. CDR3 in DNA: TGCAGTGCCAGTCGGGGGGAGAGCACTGAAGCTTTCTTT. V is TRBV20-1 and J is TRBJ1-1; tentatively, D is TRBD1 (5 bases). The germline V and J ends were trimmed by 6 bases and 4 bases, with 15 bases remaining between them. The CDR3 totals 13 residues. CDR1 is DFQATT and CDR2 is SNEGSKA in the germline V gene (reference sequence).

This clonotype was observed a few times. The chain employs TRBV7-2 and TRBJ2-5, with TRBD1 matching over 8 bases. Losses at the gene ends were 4 bases for V and 4 bases for J; bases not matched to a gene: 5. This CDR3 is built from 14 residues. Per germline, CDR1 SGHTA and CDR2 FQGNSA. The CDR3 nucleotides are TGTGCCAGCAGCTCGAGGACAGGGCTAGAGACCCAGTACTTC. Its protein is CASSSRTGLETQYF.

In its sample, this clonotype was seen many times. CDR3 region: CASSFQGLNTEAFF. The CDR3 DNA is TGTGCCAGCAGCTTTCAGGGTTTGAACACTGAAGCTTTCTTT. V is TRBV7-8 and J is TRBJ1-1; D perhaps matches TRBD1 (5 bases). V was clipped by 3 bases and J by 0 bases, with 8 bases between them. The CDR3 totals 14 residues. Germline assignment: CDR1 SGHVS and CDR2 FQNEAQ.

The table lists this clonotype with many counts. The chain uses TRBV4-3 and TRBJ2-7, with D perhaps TRBD2 (6 bases). The CDR3 sequence is 14 residues long. The ends were cut back, 1 base at V and 0 bases at J, with 7 bases in the middle. Germline CDR1 reads LGHNA; CDR2 reads YSLEER. CDR3 DNA: TGCGCCAGCAGCCAAGCCGGGGGCTCCTACGAGCAGTACTTC. The encoded protein is CASSQAGGSYEQYF.

This clonotype appeared a few times. The chain has TRBV7-9 and TRBJ2-1; D gene uncertain. The CDR3 runs 13 residues. Deletions cut 1 base from V and 7 bases from J, with 8 bases between. Looked up from germline, CDR1 is SEHNR and CDR2 is FQNEAQ (reference sequence). Written as DNA, the CDR3 is TGTGCCAGCAGCTTAGGCCTTTCGAATGAGCAGTTCTTC. Translating gives CASSLGLSNEQFF.

This clonotype was seen a handful of times. The chain's CDR3 is CAISERLNGYTF. CDR3 nucleotides: TGTGCCATCAGTGAACGGTTAAATGGCTACACCTTC. The J gene is TRBJ1-2, the V gene TRBV10-3; no clear D. This CDR3 has 12 residues. Germline assignment: CDR1 ENHRY and CDR2 SYGVKD. The germline V and J ends were trimmed by 3 bases and 6 bases, with 8 bases remaining between them.

This clonotype has a handful of counts. V usage is TRBV12-3 or TRBV12-4 and J usage is TRBJ2-7, with 9 bases matching TRBD1. Trimming at V came to 7 bases and at J to 6 bases, leaving 7 bases not matched to a gene. This CDR3 is 13 amino acids long. CDR3 sequence: CASTRTGVSEQYV. In DNA form, the CDR3 reads TGTGCCAGCACCCGGACAGGGGTTTCCGAGCAGTACGTC.

This clonotype was detected a few times. The V and J genes are TRBV5-1 and TRBJ1-2, with D possibly matching TRBD1 (5 bases). The CDR3 runs to 15 residues. In germline, CDR1 is SGHRS, CDR2 YFSETQ. V was pared by 4 bases and J by 3 bases, with 16 bases between. The CDR3 sequence: CASSRISGGDYGYTF. As DNA, the CDR3 is TGCGCCAGCAGCCGGATTTCCGGGGGGGACTATGGCTACACCTTC.

This clonotype has at least ten counts. V and J are TRBV4-3 and TRBJ2-1, with D unresolved. CDR1 and CDR2 (germline): LGHNA, YSLEER. Trimming removed 0 bases from V and 8 bases from J, with 11 bases in between. The CDR3 contains 14 residues. The CDR3: CASSQDVSFDEQFF. CDR3 nucleotides: TGCGCCAGCAGCCAAGACGTAAGTTTCGATGAGCAGTTCTTC.

In this sample, this clonotype turned up many times. The V gene is TRBV12-3 or TRBV12-4, the J gene TRBJ2-5; the D gene is possibly TRBD1 (6 bases). The ends were cut back, 5 bases at V and 2 bases at J, with 12 bases in the middle. The CDR3 sequence is 14 residues long. The CDR3 DNA reads TGTGCCAGCAGTCCCCAGGGGCTGCAAGAGACCCAGTACTTC. Translated, it gives CASSPQGLQETQYF.

A single count supports this clonotype. The genes are TRBV20-1 and TRBJ2-1, with 12 bases identical to TRBD2. Trimming cost V 3 bases and J 5 bases; bases outside gene matches: 11. The CDR3 length is 17 residues. Germline assignment: CDR1 DFQATT and CDR2 SNEGSKA (reference sequence). CDR3 in DNA: TGCAGTGCTAGGCGCCCTCAACTAGCGGGAGGCCACAATGAGCAGTTCTTC. Translation: CSARRPQLAGGHNEQFF.

The chain joins TRBV9 to TRBJ2-5; D is ambiguous. With 0 bases removed from V and 4 bases from J, the gap between germline ends came to 7 bases. The length of the CDR3 is 13 residues. Germline V gene lookup returns CDR1 SGDLS and CDR2 YYNGEE. CDR3 protein: CASSVGLRETQYF. CDR3 nucleotide sequence: TGTGCCAGCAGCGTAGGATTGAGAGAGACCCAGTACTTC.

Only a few counts were recorded for this clonotype. The CDR3 DNA sequence: TGTGCCAGCAGCCGTCGGGACCCAAACACTGAAGCTTTCTTT. Translation: CASSRRDPNTEAFF. This chain links TRBV3-1 with TRBJ1-1; D perhaps matches TRBD1 (5 bases). CDR3 length: 14 amino acids. CDR1 is LGHDT, CDR2 YNNKEL, per germline (reference sequence). V was pared by 4 bases and J by 2 bases, with 11 bases between.

There are a few counts of this clonotype. This chain joins TRBV9 and TRBJ1-6; D perhaps matches TRBD1 (6 bases). CDR1 and CDR2 (germline): SGDLS, YYNGEE. The ends were cut back, 0 bases at V and 9 bases at J, with 10 bases in the middle. The CDR3 spans 14 residues. The CDR3, as DNA: TGTGCCAGCAGCGTAGGTGGGGGCGGTTCACCCCTCCACTTT. Translation gives CASSVGGGGSPLHF.

This clonotype was detected only a few times. V and J are TRBV7-2 and TRBJ2-1; D possibly corresponds to TRBD2 (7 bases). This CDR3 has 16 residues. Germline lookup yields CDR1 SGHTA and CDR2 FQGNSA. The germline V and J ends were trimmed by 3 bases and 15 bases, with 27 bases remaining between them. CDR3 in DNA: TGTGCCAGCAGCTTCCTCGGGGGGCCAGCAGACTCGTCTCGGTTCTTC. Protein sequence: CASSFLGGPADSSRFF.

This clonotype was recorded many times. The CDR3 loop reads CASSLEGQEYEQYF. The CDR3 DNA reads TGCGCCAGCAGCTTGGAGGGACAGGAATACGAGCAGTACTTC. V and J are TRBV5-1 and TRBJ2-7, with TRBD1 identical over 8 bases. The CDR3 length is 14 residues. CDR1 is SGHRS and CDR2 is YFSETQ in the germline V gene. With 0 bases clipped from V and 4 bases from J, the junction kept 3 bases outside the gene matches. Variable domain in full (rest from reference TRBV5-1 and TRBJ2-7): KAGVTQTPRYLIKTRGQQVTLSCSPISGHRSVSWYQQTPGQGLQFLFEYFSETQRNKGNFPGRFSGRQFSNSRSEMNVSTLELGDSALYLCASSLEGQEYEQYFGPGTRLTVT.

CDR3 coding DNA: TGCAGTGCTAGAGTTGGGGGCGCAGAGACCCAGTACTTC. It encodes CSARVGGAETQYF. J is TRBJ2-5 and V is TRBV20-1; tentative D call: TRBD1 (6 bases). Germline CDR1 and CDR2: DFQATT and SNEGSKA (reference sequence). The CDR3 is 13 residues long. Between the trimmed V and J ends, which lost 1 base and 4 bases, there was a span of 10 bases.

This clonotype was seen only a few times. The V call is TRBV3-1, the J call TRBJ2-1; tentative D call: TRBD2 (6 bases). V dropped 3 bases and J dropped 12 bases, with 18 bases sitting between them. This CDR3 comprises 14 residues. Germline values: CDR1 LGHDT, CDR2 YNNKEL (reference sequence). CDR3 DNA sequence: TGTGCCAGCAGCCACGCGGGAAACTTGGAGGGGCAGTTCTTC. This encodes CASSHAGNLEGQFF.

The V and J genes are TRBV2 and TRBJ1-3; D not resolved. This CDR3 has 15 residues. The V end lost 1 base, the J end lost 4 bases, and 11 bases lay between the germline ends. CDR1 is SNHLY, CDR2 FYNNEI, per germline. The CDR3 coding sequence is TGTGCCAGCAGTGAAGTAGGTGGTTTAGGAAACACCATATATTTT. This encodes CASSEVGGLGNTIYF.

There are many counts of this clonotype. The junction and the germline gene differ at one end; a read error may be behind it. This chain links TRBV5-1 with TRBJ2-1; 7 bases agree with TRBD1. Germline CDR1 is SGHRS and CDR2 is YFSETQ. This CDR3 is 15 amino acids long. CDR3: CASRLGQSRMAEQFF. For the CDR3, the DNA is TGCGCCAGCAGATTGGGACAGTCGAGAATGGCTGAGCAGTTCTTC.